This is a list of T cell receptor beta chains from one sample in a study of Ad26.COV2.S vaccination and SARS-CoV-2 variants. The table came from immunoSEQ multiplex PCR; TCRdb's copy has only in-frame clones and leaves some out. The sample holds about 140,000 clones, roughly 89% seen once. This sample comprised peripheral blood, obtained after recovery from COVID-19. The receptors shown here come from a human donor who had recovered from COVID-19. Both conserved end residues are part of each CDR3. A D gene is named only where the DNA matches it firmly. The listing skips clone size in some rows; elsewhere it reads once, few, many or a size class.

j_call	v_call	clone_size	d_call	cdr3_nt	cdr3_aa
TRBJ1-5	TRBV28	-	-	TGTGCCAGCAGTTTATGGCAGAGTGGCAATCAGCCCCAGCATTTT	CASSLWQSGNQPQHF
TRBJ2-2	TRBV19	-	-	TGTGCCAGTAGTATGGGAATAAGGGGGGGGACCGGGGAGCTGTTTTTT	CASSMGIRGGTGELFF
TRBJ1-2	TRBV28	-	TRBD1	TGTGCCACTATATGGCATGGACAGGGGAATGGCTACACCTTC	CATIWHGQGNGYTF
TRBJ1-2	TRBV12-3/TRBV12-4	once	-	TGTGCCAGCAGCGACAGATATGGCTACACCTTC	CASSDRYGYTF
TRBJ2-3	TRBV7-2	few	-	TGTGCCAGCAGCTTGACAGATACGCAGTATTTT	CASSLTDTQYF
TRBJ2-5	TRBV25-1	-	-	TGTGCCAGCAGCGCCGAAGAGACCCAGTACTTC	CASSAEETQYF
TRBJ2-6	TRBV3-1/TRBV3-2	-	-	TGTGCCAGCAGCCAAGGCTCTGGGGCCAACGTCCTGACTTTC	CASSQGSGANVLTF
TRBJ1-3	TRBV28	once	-	TGTGCCAGCAGTTTATCCCCCTCATTAGGAAACACCATATATTTT	CASSLSPSLGNTIYF
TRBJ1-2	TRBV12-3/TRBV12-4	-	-	TGTGCCAGCAGTTTCACAGGCTATGGCTACACCTTC	CASSFTGYGYTF
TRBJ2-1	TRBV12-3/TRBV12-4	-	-	TGTGCCAGCAGTCGAGACAGTAATGAGCAGTTCTTC	CASSRDSNEQFF
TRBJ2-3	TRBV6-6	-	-	TGTGCCAGCAGTTACTCTAAAACAGATACGCAGTATTTT	CASSYSKTDTQYF
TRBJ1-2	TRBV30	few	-	TGTGCCCACGCGGGCCTCTATGGCTACACCTTC	CAHAGLYGYTF
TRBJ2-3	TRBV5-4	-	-	TGTGCCAGCAGCTTCGCCTGGGATACGCAGTATTTT	CASSFAWDTQYF
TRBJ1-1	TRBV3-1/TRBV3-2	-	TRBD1	TGTGCCAGCACTCCAGGGGGCGTGGGTGAAGCTTTCTTT	CASTPGGVGEAFF
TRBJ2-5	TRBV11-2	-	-	TGTGCCAGCAGCACCTACGGGGAAGGGGAGACCCAGTACTTC	CASSTYGEGETQYF
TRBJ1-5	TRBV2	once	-	TGTGCCAGCAGTGAAGTTGGAGGCAGCAATCAGCCCCAGCATTTT	CASSEVGGSNQPQHF
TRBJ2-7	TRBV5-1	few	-	TGCGCCAGCAGTCACGACTCCTACGAGCAGTACTTC	CASSHDSYEQYF
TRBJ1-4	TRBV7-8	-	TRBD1	TGTGCCAGCAGCTTATGGGGACAGGGTGGTGAAAAACTGTTTTTT	CASSLWGQGGEKLFF
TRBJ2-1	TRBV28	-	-	TGTGCCAGCAGTTCACCTCCGGGCAATGAGCAGTTCTTC	CASSSPPGNEQFF
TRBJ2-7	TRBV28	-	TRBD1	TGTGCCAGCAGCCCGACAGGGAGCTACGAGCAGTACTTC	CASSPTGSYEQYF
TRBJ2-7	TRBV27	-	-	TGTGCCAGCAGTTTAACATTCCAGGTGTCGGGATACGAGCAGTACTTC	CASSLTFQVSGYEQYF
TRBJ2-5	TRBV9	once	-	TGTGCCAGCAGCGGGACCGACGGTTTGAGGACCCAGTACTTC	CASSGTDGLRTQYF
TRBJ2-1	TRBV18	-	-	TGTGCCAGCTCACCCGGGACACACAATGAGCAGTTCTTC	CASSPGTHNEQFF
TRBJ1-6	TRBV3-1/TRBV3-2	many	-	TGTGCCAGCAGCCCCCCCGGACAGCCTTCACCCCTCCACTTT	CASSPPGQPSPLHF
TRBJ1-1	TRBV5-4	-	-	TGTGCCAGCAGCTTGGATCGGCAGGAGCGGGCTTTCTTT	CASSLDRQERAFF
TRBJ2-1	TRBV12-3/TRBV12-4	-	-	TGTGCCAGCAGGAAGTCGAGCGATGAGCAGTTCTTC	CASRKSSDEQFF
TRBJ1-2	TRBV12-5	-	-	TGTGCTAGTGGTTCCTGGACACCGTCCCTCTTC	CASGSWTPSLF
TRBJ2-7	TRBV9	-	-	TGTGCCAGCAGCTCCGGGACTTCCTACGAGCAGTACTTC	CASSSGTSYEQYF